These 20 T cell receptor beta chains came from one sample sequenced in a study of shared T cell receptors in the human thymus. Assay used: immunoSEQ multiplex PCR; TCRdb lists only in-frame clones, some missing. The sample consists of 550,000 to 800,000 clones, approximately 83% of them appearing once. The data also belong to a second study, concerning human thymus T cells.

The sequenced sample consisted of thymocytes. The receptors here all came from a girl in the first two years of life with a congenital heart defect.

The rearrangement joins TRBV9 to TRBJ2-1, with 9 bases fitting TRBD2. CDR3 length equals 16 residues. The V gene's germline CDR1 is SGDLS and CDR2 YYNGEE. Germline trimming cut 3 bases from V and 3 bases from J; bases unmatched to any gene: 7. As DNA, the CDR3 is TGTGCCAGCAGCGCGGGGCTAGCGGGGTACTACAATGAGCAGTTCTTC. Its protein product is CASSAGLAGYYNEQFF.

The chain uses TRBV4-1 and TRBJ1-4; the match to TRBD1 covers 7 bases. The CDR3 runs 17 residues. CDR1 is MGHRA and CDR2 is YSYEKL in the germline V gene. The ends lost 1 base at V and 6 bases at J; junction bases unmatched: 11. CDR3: CASSQGRATGWHEKLFF. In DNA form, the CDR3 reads TGCGCCAGCAGCCAAGGGAGGGCGACAGGGTGGCATGAAAAACTGTTTTTT.

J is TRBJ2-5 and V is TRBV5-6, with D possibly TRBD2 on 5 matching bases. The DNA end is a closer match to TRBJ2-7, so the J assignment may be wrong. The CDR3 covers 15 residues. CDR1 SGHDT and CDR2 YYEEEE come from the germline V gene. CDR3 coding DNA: TGTGCCAGCAGCTTGGGAGGGAGCGGTTCCTACGAGCAGTACTTC. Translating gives CASSLGGSGSYEQYF.

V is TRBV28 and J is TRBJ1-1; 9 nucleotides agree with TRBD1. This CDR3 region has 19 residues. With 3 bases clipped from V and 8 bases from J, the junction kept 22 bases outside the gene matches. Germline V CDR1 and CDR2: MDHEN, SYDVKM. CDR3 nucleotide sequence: TGTGCCAGCAGTTTGGCCGAGGTAGGGACAGGGACGGGGGGAAGAGAAGCTTTCTTT. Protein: CASSLAEVGTGTGGREAFF.

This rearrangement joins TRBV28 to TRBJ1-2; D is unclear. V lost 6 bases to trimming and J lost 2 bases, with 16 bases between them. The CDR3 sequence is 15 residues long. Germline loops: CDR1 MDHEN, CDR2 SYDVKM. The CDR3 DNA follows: TGTGCCAGCAGCTTCCTAGACGCTTGGAACTATGGCTACACCTTC. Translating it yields CASSFLDAWNYGYTF.

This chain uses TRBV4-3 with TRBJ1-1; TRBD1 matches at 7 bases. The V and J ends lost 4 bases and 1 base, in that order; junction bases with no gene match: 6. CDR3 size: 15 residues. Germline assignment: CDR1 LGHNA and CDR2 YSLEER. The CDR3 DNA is TGCGCCAGCAGCCGAGACAGGGAAAGGAACACTGAAGCTTTCTTT. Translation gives CASSRDRERNTEAFF.

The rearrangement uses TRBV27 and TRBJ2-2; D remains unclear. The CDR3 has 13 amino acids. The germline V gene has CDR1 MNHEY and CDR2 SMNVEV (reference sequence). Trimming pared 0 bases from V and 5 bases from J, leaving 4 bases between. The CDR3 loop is CASSLSSTGELFF. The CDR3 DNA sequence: TGTGCCAGCAGTTTATCGTCTACCGGGGAGCTGTTTTTT.

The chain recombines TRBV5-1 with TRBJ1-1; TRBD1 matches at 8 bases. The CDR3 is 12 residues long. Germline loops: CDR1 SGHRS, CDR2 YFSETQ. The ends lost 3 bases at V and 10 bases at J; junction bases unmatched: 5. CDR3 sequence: CASSSDRDGAFF. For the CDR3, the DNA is TGCGCCAGCAGCTCGGACAGGGATGGAGCTTTCTTT.

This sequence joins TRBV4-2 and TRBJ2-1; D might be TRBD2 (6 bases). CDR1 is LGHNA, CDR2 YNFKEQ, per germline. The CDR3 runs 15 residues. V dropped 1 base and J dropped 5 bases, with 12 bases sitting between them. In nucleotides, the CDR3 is TGTGCCAGCAGCCAAGGGGACTCTAAACACAATGAGCAGTTCTTC. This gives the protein CASSQGDSKHNEQFF.

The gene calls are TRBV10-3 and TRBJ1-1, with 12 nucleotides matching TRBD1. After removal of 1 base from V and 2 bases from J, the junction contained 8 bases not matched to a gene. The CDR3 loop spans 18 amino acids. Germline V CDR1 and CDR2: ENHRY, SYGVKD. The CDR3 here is CAISELGQGARGNTEAFF. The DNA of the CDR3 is TGTGCCATCAGTGAGTTGGGACAGGGGGCGAGGGGCAACACTGAAGCTTTCTTT.

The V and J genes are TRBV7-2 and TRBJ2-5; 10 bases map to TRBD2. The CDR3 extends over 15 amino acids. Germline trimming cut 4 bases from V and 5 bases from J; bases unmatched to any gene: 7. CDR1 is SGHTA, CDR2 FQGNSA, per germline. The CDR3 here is CASSWGASGGETQYF. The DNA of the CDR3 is TGTGCCAGCAGCTGGGGGGCTAGCGGGGGTGAGACCCAGTACTTC.

The CDR3: CASSLGRTVTNYEQYF. CDR3 nucleotide sequence: TGCGCCAGCAGCTTGGGGAGGACAGTTACTAACTACGAGCAGTACTTC. V and J are TRBV5-1 and TRBJ2-7, with a tentative D call TRBD1 (6 bases). In germline, CDR1 is SGHRS, CDR2 YFSETQ. V shed 0 bases and J shed 3 bases, with 16 bases lying between them. The CDR3 totals 16 residues.

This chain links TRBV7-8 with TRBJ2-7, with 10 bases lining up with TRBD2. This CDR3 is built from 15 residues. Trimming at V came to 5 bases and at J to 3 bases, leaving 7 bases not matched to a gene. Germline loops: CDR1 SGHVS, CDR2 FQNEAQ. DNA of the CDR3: TGTGCCAGCAGCCCTCGTAGGACTAGCGGCTACGAGCAGTACTTC. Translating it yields CASSPRRTSGYEQYF.

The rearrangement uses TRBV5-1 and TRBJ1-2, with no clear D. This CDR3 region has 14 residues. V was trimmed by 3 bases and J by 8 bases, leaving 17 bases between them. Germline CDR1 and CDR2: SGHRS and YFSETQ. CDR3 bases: TGCGCCAGCAGCTCGCCCATCCGGGGTGGCGGCTACACCTTC. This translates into CASSSPIRGGGYTF.

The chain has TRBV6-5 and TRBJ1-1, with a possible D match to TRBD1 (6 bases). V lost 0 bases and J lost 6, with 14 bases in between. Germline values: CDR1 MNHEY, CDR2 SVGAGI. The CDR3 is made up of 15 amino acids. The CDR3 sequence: CASSYSVGGRPEAFF. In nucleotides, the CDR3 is TGTGCCAGCAGTTACTCTGTCGGGGGGCGACCTGAAGCTTTCTTT.

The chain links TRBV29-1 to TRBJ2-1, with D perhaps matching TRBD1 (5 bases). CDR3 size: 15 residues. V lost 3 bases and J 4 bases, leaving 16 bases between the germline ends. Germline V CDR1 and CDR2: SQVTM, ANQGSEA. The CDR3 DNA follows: TGCAGCGTTGAGGGGTACAGGATAGGTTACAATGAGCAGTTCTTC. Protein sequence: CSVEGYRIGYNEQFF.

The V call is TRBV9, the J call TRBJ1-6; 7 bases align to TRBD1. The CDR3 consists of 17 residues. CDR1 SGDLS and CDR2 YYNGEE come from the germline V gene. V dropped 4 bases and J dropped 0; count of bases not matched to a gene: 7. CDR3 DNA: TGTGCCAGCAGCCCAGGACAGGAGAGCTCCTATAATTCACCCCTCCACTTT. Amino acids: CASSPGQESSYNSPLHF.

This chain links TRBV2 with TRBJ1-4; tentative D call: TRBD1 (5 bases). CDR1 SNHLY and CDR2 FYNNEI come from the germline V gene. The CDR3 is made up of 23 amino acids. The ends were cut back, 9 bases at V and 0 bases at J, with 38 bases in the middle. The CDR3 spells CARGSDRPRDGDGAPATNEKLFF. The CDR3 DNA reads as TGTGCCAGGGGCAGTGATCGGCCCAGGGATGGTGATGGGGCCCCTGCAACTAATGAAAAACTGTTTTTT. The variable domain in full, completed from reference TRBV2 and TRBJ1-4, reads EPEVTQTPSHQVTQMGQEVILRCVPISNHLYFYWYRQILGQKVEFLVSFYNNEISEKSEIFDDQFSVERPDGSNFTLKIRSTKLEDSAMYFCARGSDRPRDGDGAPATNEKLFFGSGTQLSVL.

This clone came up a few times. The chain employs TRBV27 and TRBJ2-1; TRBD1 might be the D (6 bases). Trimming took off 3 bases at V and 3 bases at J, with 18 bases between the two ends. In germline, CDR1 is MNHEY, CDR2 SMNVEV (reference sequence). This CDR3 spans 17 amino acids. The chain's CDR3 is CASSFTTHRDHYNEQFF. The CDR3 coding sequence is TGTGCCAGCAGTTTTACCACCCACAGGGACCACTACAATGAGCAGTTCTTC.

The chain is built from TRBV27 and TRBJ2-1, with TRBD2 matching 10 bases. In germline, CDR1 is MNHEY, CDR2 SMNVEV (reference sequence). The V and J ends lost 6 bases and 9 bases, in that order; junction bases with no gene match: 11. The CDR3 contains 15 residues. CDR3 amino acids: CASSLTGTSVPEQFF. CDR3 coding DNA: TGTGCCAGCAGCCTGACCGGGACTAGCGTTCCTGAGCAGTTCTTC.